Shown below are 2 T cell receptor beta chains from a single sample sequenced in a study of patients and donors after allogeneic stem cell transplantation. In TCRdb, the RT-PCR reads were re-called with MiXCR into one record per CDR3 protein. The table shows 410,000 or so distinct CDR3 sequences, with roughly 17% occurring only once. Material: blood, either unsorted or a sorted T cell fraction (not recorded which). These receptors were obtained from a human donor who was either an allogeneic HSCT recipient or a stem cell or donor lymphocyte infusion donor (not recorded which). It is not recorded whose cells these are; they may come from a transplant donor.

This clonotype occurred once. The chain links TRBV30 to TRBJ1-1, with no clear D. This CDR3 is built from 12 residues. With 2 bases removed from V and 11 bases from J, the gap between germline ends came to 15 bases. CDR1 and CDR2 from the germline V gene are GTSNPN and SVGIG (reference sequence). The CDR3 sequence: CAWSPSGASAFF. For the CDR3, the DNA is TGTGCCTGGAGTCCATCGGGTGCGTCGGCTTTCTTT.

The chain carries TRBV12-3 or TRBV12-4 and TRBJ1-6; 8 bases agree with TRBD1. CDR3 length: 15 residues. V shed 5 bases, J shed 10 bases, and the junction held 10 bases outside the gene matches. CDR3 in amino acids: CASSPQGARGSPLHF. The CDR3 DNA follows: TGTGCCAGCAGTCCCCAGGGGGCACGGGGCTCACCCCTCCACTTT.